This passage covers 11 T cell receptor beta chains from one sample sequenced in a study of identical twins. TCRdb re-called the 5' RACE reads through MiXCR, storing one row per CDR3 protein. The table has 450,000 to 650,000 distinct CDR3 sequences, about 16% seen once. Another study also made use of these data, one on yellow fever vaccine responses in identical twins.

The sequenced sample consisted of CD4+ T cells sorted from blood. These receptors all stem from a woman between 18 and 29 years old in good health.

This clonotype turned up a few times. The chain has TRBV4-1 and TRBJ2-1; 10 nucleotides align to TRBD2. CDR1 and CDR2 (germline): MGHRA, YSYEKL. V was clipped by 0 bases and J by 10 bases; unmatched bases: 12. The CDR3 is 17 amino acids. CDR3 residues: CASSQELVLAGVEEQFF. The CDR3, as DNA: TGCGCCAGCAGCCAAGAGCTGGTCCTAGCGGGGGTTGAGGAGCAGTTCTTC.

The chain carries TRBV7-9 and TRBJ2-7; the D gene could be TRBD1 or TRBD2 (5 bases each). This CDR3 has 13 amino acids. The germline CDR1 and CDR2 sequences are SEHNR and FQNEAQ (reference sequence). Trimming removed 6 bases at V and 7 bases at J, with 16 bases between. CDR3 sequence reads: CASRSTGLSEQYV. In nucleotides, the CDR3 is TGTGCCAGCAGATCAACGGGGCTTTCTGAGCAGTACGTC.

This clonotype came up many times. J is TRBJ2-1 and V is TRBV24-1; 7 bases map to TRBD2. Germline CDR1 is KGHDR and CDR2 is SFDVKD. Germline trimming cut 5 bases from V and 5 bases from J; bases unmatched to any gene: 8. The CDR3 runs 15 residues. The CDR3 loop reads CATSGLRAGNNEQFF. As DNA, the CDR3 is TGTGCCACCAGTGGTCTTCGAGCGGGAAACAATGAGCAGTTCTTC.

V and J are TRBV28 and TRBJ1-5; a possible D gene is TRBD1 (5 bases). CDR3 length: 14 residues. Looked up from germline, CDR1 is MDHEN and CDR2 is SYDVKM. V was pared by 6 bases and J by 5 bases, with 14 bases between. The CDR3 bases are TGTGCCAGCAGCCGACAGTTAGGGGATCAGCCCCAGCATTTT. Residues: CASSRQLGDQPQHF.

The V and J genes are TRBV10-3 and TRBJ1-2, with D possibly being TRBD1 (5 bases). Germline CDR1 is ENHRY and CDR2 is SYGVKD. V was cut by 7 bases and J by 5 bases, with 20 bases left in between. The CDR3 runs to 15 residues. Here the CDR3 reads CAITGGDGRGYGYTF. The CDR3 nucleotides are TGTGCCATCACTGGCGGGGACGGCCGAGGGTATGGCTACACCTTC.

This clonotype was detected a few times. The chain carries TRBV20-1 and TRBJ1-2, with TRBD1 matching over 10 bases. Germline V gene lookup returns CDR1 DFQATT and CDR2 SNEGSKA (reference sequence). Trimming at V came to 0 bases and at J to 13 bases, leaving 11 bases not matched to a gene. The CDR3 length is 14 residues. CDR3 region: CSARDTDRGWFCTF. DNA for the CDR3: TGCAGTGCTAGAGATACGGACAGGGGGTGGTTTTGCACCTTC.

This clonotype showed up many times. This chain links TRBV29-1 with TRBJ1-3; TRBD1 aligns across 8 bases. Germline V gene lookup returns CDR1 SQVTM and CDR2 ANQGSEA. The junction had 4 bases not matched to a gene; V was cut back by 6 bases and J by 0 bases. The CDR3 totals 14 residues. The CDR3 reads CSVQGANSGNTIYF. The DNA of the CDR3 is TGCAGCGTCCAGGGGGCCAACTCTGGAAACACCATATATTTT.

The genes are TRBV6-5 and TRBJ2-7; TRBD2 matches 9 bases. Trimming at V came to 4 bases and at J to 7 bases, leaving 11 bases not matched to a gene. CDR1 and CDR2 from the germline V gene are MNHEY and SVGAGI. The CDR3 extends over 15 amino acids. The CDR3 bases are TGTGCCAGCAGTTTAAGGCGGGAGGGCCATAGAGAGCAGTACTTC. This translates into CASSLRREGHREQYF.

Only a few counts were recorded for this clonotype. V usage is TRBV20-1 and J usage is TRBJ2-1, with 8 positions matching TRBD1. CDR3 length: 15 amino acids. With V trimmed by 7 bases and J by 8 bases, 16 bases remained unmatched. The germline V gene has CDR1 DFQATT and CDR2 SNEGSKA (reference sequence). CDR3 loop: CSDRGDRGSQDEQFF. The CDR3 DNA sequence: TGCAGTGATAGGGGAGACAGGGGATCCCAGGATGAGCAGTTCTTC.

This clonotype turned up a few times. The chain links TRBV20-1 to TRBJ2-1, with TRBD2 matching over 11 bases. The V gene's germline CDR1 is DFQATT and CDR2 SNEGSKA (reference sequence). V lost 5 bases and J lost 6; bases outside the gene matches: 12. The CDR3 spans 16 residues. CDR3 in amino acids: CSASVPTSGMFNEQFF. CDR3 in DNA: TGCAGTGCTTCAGTCCCGACTAGCGGGATGTTCAATGAGCAGTTCTTC.

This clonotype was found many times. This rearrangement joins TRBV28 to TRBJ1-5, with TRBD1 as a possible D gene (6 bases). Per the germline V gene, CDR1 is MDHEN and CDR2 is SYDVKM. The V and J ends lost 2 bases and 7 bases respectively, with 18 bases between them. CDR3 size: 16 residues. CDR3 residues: CASSLPGQGLGQPQHF. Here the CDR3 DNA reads TGTGCCAGCAGTTTACCGGGGCAGGGGTTAGGGCAGCCCCAGCATTTT.